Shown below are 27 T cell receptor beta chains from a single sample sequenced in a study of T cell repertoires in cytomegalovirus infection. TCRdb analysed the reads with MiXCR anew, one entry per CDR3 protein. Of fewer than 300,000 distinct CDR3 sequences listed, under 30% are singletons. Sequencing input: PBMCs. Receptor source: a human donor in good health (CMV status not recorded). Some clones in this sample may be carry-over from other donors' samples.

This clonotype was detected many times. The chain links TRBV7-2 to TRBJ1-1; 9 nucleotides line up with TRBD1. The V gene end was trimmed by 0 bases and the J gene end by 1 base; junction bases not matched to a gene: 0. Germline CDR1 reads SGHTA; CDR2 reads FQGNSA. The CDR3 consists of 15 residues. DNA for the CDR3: TGTGCCAGCAGCTTAGCGGGACAGGGGAACACTGAAGCTTTCTTT. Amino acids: CASSLAGQGNTEAFF.

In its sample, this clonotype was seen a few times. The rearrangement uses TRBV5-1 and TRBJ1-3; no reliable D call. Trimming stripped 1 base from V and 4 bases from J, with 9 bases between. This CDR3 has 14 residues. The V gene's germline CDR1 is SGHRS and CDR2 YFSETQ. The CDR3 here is CASSLTVAGNTIYF. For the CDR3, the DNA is TGCGCCAGCAGCTTGACAGTCGCCGGAAACACCATATATTTT.

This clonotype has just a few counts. The CDR3 protein is CATSDPGQGGFYEQFF. DNA of the CDR3: TGTGCCACCAGTGACCCCGGACAGGGGGGGTTTTATGAGCAGTTCTTC. The J gene is TRBJ2-1, the V gene TRBV24-1; 10 nucleotides line up with TRBD1. The junction had 10 bases not matched to a gene; V was cut back by 4 bases and J by 8 bases. CDR3 length: 16 residues. The germline V gene has CDR1 KGHDR and CDR2 SFDVKD.

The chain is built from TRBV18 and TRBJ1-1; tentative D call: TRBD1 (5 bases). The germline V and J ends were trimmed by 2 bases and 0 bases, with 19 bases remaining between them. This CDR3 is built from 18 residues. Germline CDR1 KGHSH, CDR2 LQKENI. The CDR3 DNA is TGTGCCAGCTCACCAGCAAACAGGCCCCCCGTGATGAACACTGAAGCTTTCTTT. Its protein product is CASSPANRPPVMNTEAFF.

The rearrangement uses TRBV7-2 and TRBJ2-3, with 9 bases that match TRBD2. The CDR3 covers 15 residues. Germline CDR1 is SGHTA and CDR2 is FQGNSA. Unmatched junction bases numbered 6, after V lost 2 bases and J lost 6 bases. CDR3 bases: TGTGCCAGCAGCTTACGGGGCGGGAGGGACGATACGCAGTATTTT. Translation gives CASSLRGGRDDTQYF.

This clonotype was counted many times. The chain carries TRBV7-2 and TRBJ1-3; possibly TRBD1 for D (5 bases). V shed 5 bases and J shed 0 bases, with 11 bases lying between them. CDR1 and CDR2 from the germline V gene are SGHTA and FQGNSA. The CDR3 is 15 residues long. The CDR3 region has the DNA TGTGCCAGCAGCCCGAGACAGATCTCTGGAAACACCATATATTTT. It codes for CASSPRQISGNTIYF. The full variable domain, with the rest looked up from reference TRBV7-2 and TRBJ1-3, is GAGVSQSPSNKVTEKGKDVELRCDPISGHTALYWYRQSLGQGLEFLIYFQGNSAPDKSGLPSDRFSAERTGGSVSTLTIQRTQQEDSAVYLCASSPRQISGNTIYFGEGSWLTVV.

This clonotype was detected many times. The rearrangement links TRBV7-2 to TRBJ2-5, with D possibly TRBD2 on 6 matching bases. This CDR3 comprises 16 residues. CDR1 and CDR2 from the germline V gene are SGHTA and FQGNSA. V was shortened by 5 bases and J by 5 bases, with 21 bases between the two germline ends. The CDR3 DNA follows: TGTGCCAGCAGCCACGGTTGGACTACCTATTTGGAGACCCAGTACTTC. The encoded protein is CASSHGWTTYLETQYF.

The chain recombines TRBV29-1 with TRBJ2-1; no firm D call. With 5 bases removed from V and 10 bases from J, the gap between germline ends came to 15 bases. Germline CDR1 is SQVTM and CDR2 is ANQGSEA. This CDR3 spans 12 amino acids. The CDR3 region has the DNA TGCAGCGTTAAGGAGCTCGGGTCAGAGCAGTTCTTC. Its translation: CSVKELGSEQFF.

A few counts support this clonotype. The CDR3 sequence is CASSSRTGKVGETQYF. The CDR3 DNA reads TGTGCCAGCAGTTCCCGGACAGGGAAAGTCGGAGAGACCCAGTACTTC. The rearrangement joins TRBV28 to TRBJ2-5, with TRBD1 matching over 8 bases. The V gene end was trimmed by 4 bases and the J gene end by 4 bases; junction bases not matched to a gene: 11. CDR3 size: 16 residues. Looked up from germline, CDR1 is MDHEN and CDR2 is SYDVKM.

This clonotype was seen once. DNA of the CDR3: TGTGCCAGCAGTTGGGGACAGGGGCTCCGTTGGAGCAATCAGCCCCAGCATTTT. This translates into CASSWGQGLRWSNQPQHF. The chain combines TRBV6-1 with TRBJ1-5; 10 positions agree with TRBD1. The V gene's germline CDR1 is MNHNS and CDR2 SASEGT. The CDR3 extends over 18 amino acids. J was trimmed by 1 base and V by 5 bases; bases with no gene match: 11.

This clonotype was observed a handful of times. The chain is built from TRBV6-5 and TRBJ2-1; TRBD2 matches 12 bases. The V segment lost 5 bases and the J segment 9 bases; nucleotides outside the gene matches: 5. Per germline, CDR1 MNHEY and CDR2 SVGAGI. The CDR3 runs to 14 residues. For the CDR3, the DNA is TGTGCCAGCAGTGCCCTAGCGGGGGGGCCTGAGCAGTTCTTC. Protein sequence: CASSALAGGPEQFF.

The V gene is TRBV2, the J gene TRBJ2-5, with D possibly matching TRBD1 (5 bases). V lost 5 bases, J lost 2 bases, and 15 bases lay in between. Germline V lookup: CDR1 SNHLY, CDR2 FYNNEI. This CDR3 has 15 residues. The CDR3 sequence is CASSLGRTGQETQYF. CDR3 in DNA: TGTGCCAGCAGTTTGGGGCGGACCGGACAAGAGACCCAGTACTTC.

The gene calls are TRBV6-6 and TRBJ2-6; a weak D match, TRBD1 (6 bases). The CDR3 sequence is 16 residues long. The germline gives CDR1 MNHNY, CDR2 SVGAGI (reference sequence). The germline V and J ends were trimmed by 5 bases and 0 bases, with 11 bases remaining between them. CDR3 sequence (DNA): TGTGCCAGCAGTCCCACAGGGTTCTCTGGGGCCAACGTCCTGACTTTC. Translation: CASSPTGFSGANVLTF.

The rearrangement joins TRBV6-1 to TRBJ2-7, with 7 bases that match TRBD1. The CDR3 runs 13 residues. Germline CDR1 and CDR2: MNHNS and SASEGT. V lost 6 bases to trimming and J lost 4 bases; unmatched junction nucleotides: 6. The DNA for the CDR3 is TGTGCCAGCAGGGAAACAGGGGAGTACGAGCAGTACTTC. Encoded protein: CASRETGEYEQYF.

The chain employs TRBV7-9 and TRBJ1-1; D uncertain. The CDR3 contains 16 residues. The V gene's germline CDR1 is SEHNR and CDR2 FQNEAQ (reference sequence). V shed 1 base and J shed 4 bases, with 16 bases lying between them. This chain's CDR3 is CASSLDYPALSTEAFF. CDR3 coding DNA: TGTGCCAGCAGCTTAGATTATCCGGCTTTGAGCACTGAAGCTTTCTTT.

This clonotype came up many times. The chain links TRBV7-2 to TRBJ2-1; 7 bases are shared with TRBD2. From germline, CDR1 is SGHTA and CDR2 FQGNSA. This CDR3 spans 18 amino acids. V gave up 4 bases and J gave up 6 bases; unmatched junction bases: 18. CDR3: CASSSETSWGLSGNEQFF. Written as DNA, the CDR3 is TGTGCCAGCAGCTCAGAGACTAGCTGGGGTCTATCTGGCAATGAGCAGTTCTTC.

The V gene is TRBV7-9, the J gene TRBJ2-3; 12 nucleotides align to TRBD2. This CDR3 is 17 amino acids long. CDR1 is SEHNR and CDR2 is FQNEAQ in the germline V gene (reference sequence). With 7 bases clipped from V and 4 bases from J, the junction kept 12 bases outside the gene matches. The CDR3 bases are TGTGCCAGCACCCTCCCTGCTAGCGGGGGGGCCGCAGATACGCAGTATTTT. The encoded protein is CASTLPASGGAADTQYF. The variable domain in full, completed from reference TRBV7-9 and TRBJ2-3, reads DTGVSQNPRHKITKRGQNVTFRCDPISEHNRLYWYRQTLGQGPEFLTYFQNEAQLEKSRLLSDRFSAERPKGSFSTLEIQRTEQGDSAMYLCASTLPASGGAADTQYFGPGTRLTVL.

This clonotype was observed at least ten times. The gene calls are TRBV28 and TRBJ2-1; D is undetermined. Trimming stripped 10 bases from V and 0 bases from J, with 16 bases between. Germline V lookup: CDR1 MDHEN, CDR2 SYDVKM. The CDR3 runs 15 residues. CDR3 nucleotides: TGTGCCACCACTGAGTTGGGGTTCTCCTACAATGAGCAGTTCTTC. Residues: CATTELGFSYNEQFF.

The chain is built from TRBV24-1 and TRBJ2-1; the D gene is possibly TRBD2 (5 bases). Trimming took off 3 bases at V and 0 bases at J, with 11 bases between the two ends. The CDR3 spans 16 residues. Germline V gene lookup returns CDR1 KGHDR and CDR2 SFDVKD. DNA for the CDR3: TGTGCCACCAGTGATCCGTCGGACTTCTCCTACAATGAGCAGTTCTTC. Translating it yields CATSDPSDFSYNEQFF.

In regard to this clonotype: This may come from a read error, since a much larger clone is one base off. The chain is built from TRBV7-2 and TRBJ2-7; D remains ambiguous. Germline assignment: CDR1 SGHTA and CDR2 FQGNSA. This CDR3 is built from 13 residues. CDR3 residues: CASSSEPSYELYF. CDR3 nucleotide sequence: TGTGCCAGCAGTTCTGAGCCTTCCTACGAGCTGTACTTC.

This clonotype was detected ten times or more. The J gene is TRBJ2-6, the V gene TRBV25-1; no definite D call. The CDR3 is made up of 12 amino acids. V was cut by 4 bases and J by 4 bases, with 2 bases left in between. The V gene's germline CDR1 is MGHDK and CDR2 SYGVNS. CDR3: CASSGGANVLTF. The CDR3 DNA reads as TGTGCCAGCAGTGGGGGGGCCAACGTCCTGACTTTC.

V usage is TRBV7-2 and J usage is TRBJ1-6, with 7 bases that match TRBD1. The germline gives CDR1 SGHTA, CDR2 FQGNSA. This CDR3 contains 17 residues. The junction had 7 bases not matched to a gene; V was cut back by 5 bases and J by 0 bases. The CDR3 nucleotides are TGTGCCAGCAGCGGACAGGAGAGAAGCTCCTATAATTCACCCCTCCACTTT. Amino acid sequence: CASSGQERSSYNSPLHF.

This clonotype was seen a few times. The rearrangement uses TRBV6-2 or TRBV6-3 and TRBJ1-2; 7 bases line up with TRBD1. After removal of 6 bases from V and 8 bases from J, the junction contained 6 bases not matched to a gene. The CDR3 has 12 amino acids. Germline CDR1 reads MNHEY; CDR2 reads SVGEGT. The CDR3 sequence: CASSGTVVGYTF. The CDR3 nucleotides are TGTGCCAGCAGCGGGACAGTGGTCGGCTACACCTTC.

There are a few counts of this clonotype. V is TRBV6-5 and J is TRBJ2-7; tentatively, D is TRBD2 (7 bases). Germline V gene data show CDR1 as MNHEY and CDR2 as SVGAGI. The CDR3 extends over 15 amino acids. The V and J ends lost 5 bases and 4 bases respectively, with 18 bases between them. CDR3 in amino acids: CASSEGGGRWYEQYF. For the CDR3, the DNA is TGTGCCAGCAGTGAGGGGGGCGGGAGATGGTACGAGCAGTACTTC.

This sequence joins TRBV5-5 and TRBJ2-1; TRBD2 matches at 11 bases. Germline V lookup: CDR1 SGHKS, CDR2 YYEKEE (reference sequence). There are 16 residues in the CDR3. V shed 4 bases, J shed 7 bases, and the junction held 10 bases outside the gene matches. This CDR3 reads CASSPWGTSGPNEQFF. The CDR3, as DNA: TGTGCCAGCAGCCCGTGGGGGACTAGCGGACCAAATGAGCAGTTCTTC.

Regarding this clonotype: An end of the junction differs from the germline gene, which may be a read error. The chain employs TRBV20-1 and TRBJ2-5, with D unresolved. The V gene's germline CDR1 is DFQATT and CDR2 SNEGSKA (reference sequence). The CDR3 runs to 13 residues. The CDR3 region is CSPRYSRQETQYF. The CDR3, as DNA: TGCAGTCCTAGGTACAGCAGGCAAGAGACCCAGTACTTC.

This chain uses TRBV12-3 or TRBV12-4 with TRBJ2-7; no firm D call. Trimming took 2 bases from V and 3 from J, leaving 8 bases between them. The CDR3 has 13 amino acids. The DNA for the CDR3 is TGTGCCAGCAGTTTAAATGGGGTCTACGAGCAGTACGTC. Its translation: CASSLNGVYEQYV.